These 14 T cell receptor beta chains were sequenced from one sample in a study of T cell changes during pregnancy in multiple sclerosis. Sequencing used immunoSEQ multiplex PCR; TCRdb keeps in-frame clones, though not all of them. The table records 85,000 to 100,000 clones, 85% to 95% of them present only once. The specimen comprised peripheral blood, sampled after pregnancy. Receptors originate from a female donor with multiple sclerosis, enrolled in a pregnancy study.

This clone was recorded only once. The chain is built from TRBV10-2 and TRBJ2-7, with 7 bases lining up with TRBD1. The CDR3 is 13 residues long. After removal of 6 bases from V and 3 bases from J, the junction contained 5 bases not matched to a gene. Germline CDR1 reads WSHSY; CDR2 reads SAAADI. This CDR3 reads CASRTGSLYEQYF. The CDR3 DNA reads TGCGCCAGCAGGACAGGGAGTCTCTACGAGCAGTACTTC.

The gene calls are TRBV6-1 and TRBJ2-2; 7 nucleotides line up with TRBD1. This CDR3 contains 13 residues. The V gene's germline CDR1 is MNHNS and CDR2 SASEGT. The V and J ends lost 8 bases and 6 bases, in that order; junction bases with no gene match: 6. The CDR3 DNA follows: TGTGCCAGCCTCTGGACAGGCGCCGGGGAGCTGTTTTTT. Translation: CASLWTGAGELFF.

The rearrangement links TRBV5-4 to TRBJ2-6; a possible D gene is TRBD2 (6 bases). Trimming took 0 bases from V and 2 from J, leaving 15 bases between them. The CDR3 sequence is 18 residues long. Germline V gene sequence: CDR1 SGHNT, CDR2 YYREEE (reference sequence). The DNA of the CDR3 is TGTGCCAGCAGCTTGGCCCTGGGAGGCCACCCTGGGGCCAACGTCCTGACTTTC. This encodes CASSLALGGHPGANVLTF.

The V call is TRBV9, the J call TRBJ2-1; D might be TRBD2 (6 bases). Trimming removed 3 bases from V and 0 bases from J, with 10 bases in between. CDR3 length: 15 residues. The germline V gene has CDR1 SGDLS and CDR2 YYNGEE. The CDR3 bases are TGTGCCAGCAGCGCCGACGGGAGCTCCTACAATGAGCAGTTCTTC. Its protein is CASSADGSSYNEQFF. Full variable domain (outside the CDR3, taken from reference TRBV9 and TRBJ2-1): DSGVTQTPKHLITATGQRVTLRCSPRSGDLSVYWYQQSLDQGLQFLIQYYNGEERAKGNILERFSAQQFPDLHSELNLSSLELGDSALYFCASSADGSSYNEQFFGPGTRLTVL.

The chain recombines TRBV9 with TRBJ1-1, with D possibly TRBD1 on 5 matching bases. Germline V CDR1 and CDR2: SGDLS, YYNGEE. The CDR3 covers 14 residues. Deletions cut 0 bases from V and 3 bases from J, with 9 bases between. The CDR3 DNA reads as TGTGCCAGCAGCGTAGTAACGGGGGACACTGAAGCTTTCTTT. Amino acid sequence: CASSVVTGDTEAFF.

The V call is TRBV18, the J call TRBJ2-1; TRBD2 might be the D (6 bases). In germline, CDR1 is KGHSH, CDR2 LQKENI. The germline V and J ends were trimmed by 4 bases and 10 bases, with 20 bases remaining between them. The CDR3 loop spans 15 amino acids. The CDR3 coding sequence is TGTGCCAGCTCACTGAAACCGGGGGAGGCTGAGGAGCAGTTCTTC. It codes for CASSLKPGEAEEQFF.

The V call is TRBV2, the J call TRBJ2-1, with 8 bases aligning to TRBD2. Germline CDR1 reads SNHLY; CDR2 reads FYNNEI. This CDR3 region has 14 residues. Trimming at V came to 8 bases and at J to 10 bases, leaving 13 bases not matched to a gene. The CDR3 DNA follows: TGTGCCAGCGGGAGCGGGAGTGGTTATAGCGAGCAGTTCTTC. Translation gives CASGSGSGYSEQFF.

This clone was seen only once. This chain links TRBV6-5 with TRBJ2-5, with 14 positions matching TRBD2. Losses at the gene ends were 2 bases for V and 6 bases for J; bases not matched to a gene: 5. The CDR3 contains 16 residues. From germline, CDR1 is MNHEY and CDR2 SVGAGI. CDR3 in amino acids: CASSYRTSGRQKTQYF. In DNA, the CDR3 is TGTGCCAGCAGTTACAGGACTAGCGGGAGGCAAAAGACCCAGTACTTC.

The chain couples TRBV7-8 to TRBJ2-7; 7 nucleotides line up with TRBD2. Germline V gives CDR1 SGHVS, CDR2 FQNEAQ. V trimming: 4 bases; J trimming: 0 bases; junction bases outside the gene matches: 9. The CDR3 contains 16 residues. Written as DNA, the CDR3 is TGTGCCAGCAGCTACGGGCCGCGGGAGAGCTCCTACGAGCAGTACTTC. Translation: CASSYGPRESSYEQYF.

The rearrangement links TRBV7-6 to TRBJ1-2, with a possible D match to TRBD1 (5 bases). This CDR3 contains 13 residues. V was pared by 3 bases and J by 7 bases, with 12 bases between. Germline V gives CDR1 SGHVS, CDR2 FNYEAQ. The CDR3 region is CASSLGGFSGYTF. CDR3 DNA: TGTGCCAGCAGCTTGGGGGGGTTCTCTGGCTACACCTTC. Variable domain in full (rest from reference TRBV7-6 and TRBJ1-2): GAGVSQSPRYKVTKRGQDVALRCDPISGHVSLYWYRQALGQGPEFLTYFNYEAQQDKSGLPNDRFSAERPEGSISTLTIQRTEQRDSAMYRCASSLGGFSGYTFGSGTRLTVV.

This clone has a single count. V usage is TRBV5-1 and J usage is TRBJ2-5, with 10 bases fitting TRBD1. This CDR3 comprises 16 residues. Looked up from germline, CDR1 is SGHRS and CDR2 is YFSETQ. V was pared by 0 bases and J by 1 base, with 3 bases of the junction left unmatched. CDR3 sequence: CASSLVGTGAQETQYF. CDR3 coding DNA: TGCGCCAGCAGCTTGGTAGGGACAGGGGCCCAAGAGACCCAGTACTTC.

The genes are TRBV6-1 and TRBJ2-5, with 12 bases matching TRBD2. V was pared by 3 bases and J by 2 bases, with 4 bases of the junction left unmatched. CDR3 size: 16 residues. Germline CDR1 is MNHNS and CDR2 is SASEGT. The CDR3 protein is CASSEILAGGQETQYF. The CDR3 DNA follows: TGTGCCAGCAGTGAGATCCTAGCGGGAGGGCAAGAGACCCAGTACTTC.

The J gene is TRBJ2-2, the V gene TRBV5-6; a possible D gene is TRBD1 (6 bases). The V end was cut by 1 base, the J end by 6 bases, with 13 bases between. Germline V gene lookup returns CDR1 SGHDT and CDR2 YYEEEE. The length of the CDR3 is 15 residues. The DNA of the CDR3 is TGTGCCAGCAGCTTGATTACAGGGACCGCCGGGGAGCTGTTTTTT. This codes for CASSLITGTAGELFF.

CDR3 sequence reads: CASSPGQLLGDTQYF. In nucleotides, the CDR3 is TGTGCCAGCAGTCCAGGACAGCTCTTGGGGGATACGCAGTATTTT. This chain joins TRBV27 and TRBJ2-3; D is possibly TRBD1 (6 bases). Trimming shortened V by 5 bases and J by 6 bases, and 18 bases separated the two germline ends. CDR1 and CDR2 from the germline V gene are MNHEY and SMNVEV (reference sequence). The CDR3 is 15 residues long.